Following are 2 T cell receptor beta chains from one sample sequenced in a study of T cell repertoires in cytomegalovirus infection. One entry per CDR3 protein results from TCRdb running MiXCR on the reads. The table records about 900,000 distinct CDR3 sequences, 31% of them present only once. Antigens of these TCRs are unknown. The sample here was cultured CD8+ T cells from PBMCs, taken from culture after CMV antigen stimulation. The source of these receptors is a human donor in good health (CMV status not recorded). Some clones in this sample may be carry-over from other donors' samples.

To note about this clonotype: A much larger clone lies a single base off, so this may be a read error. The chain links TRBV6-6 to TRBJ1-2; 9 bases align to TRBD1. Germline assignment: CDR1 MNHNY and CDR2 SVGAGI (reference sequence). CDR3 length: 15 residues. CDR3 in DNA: TGTGCCAACAGTTACCGGACAGGGGCGCAACACAGCTACACCTTC. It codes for CANSYRTGAQHSYTF.

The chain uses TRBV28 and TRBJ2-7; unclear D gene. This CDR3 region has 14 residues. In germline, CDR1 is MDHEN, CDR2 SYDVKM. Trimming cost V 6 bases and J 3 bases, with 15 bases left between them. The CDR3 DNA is TGTGCCAGCAGCCACGAGACCGAAAGCTACGAGCAGTACGTC. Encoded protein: CASSHETESYEQYV.